This T cell receptor (beta chain) was captured by sequencing in a study of identical twins. Points from the study as a whole: Weaker excess twin sharing was seen among beta out-of-frame sequences. Out-of-frame alpha sequences common to twins exhibited an excess of low generation probability. The presence of invariant MAIT and iNKT cells could partly confound analyses of zero-insertion sequences.

A word on this clonotype: Its antigen remains unidentified.

Germline V gene data show CDR1 as DFQATT and CDR2 as SNEGSKA (reference sequence). The J segment lost 2 bases and the V segment lost 7 bases, leaving 11 bases of the junction unmatched. This CDR3 region has 14 residues. TCRdb reanalysed the 5' RACE reads using MiXCR and keeps one entry per CDR3 protein. The table has about 470,000 distinct CDR3 sequences, approximately 25% seen once. These data also featured in a second study, about T cells expressing NK-cell markers. Per that paper: The CD3+CD56-NKG2C+ fraction of a few donors was also led by these clonotypes.

Sequenced: CD4+ T cells sorted from blood. The V gene is TRBV20-1, the J gene TRBJ2-7; 7 bases match TRBD2. This receptor was identified in a woman aged 18-35 years in good health. CDR3 loop: CSVGSQRGAYEQYF. Written as DNA, the CDR3 is TGCAGTGTTGGCTCTCAGCGGGGTGCCTACGAGCAGTACTTC.